This is a list of T cell receptor beta chains from one sample in a study of shared clonotypes between healthy human individuals. Measured with immunoSEQ multiplex PCR; TCRdb has only the in-frame clones, and not every one. The table includes roughly 2.6 million clones, 90% to 95% detected once. The sequenced sample consisted of naive CD4+ T cells sorted from blood. The source of these receptors is a man aged 18 to 30 in good health. Both conserved end residues are part of each CDR3. Each record gives: V gene, clone size, J gene, CDR3 protein. Clone size, where shown, is once, few, many, or a class for clones that have expanded.

TRBV7-9	.	TRBJ2-5	CASSLGDPGGETQYF
TRBV6-5	.	TRBJ2-2	CAAHPGPGTGELFF
TRBV6-5	.	TRBJ2-5	CASSRGIQETQYF
TRBV10-3	.	TRBJ2-3	CAIRAGDRADTQYF
TRBV9	few	TRBJ1-1	CASSVAPGGTEAFF
TRBV19	.	TRBJ1-4	CASSNGTPNEKLFF
TRBV18	.	TRBJ1-2	CASSPVPVRVDGYTF
TRBV7-9	once	TRBJ1-5	CASSADSNQPQHF
TRBV4-1	.	TRBJ1-3	CASSQAPGRGGGNTIYF
TRBV6-1	.	TRBJ1-6	CASSEGPRSPLHF
TRBV5-4	.	TRBJ2-2	CASSPGHSGELFF
TRBV7-9	.	TRBJ1-2	CASSIQTWGGGANGYTF
TRBV5-1	once	TRBJ2-1	CASSLGSSEAYNEQFF
TRBV10-1	few	TRBJ2-7	CASSESAAYEQYF
TRBV7-2	.	TRBJ1-2	CASSLGQGATYGYTF
TRBV6-1	once	TRBJ1-5	CASSDYNQPQHF
TRBV5-5	.	TRBJ1-2	CASSLGRADGYTF
TRBV10-3	.	TRBJ1-2	CAIREATNYGYTF
TRBV6-5	.	TRBJ2-2	CASSYSGNTGELFF
TRBV9	.	TRBJ2-2	CASSARVIGELFF
TRBV5-1	.	TRBJ2-5	CASSFSGGARETQYF
TRBV28	.	TRBJ2-3	CASTRGDNTDTQYF
TRBV7-2	.	TRBJ2-3	CASSPKILAATSTDTQYF
TRBV2	once	TRBJ2-7	CASKQGFSEQYF
TRBV7-2	.	TRBJ2-5	CASSLEGTGGRETQYF
TRBV10-1	once	TRBJ2-3	CASSEYHGFSSSPDTQYF
TRBV10-1	.	TRBJ2-1	CASSGVTSSGNEQFF
TRBV30	.	TRBJ1-6	CAWSAGGSYNSPLHF
TRBV6-6	.	TRBJ2-7	CASSARTSGSYREQYF
TRBV2	.	TRBJ2-2	CASTQSLAGELFF
TRBV12-5	once	TRBJ2-3	CASGLLRGEGGTQYF
TRBV5-1	.	TRBJ2-7	CASSRTGTGPPDEQYF
TRBV19	.	TRBJ2-7	CASSIALREEQYF
TRBV13	.	TRBJ2-1	CASSQRDTQKVFF
TRBV7-7	.	TRBJ2-5	CASSSGTGTETQYF
TRBV4-1	.	TRBJ1-3	CASSQDRGTASRKGGNTIYF
TRBV6-5	.	TRBJ1-1	CASSSHPGTITEAFF
TRBV5-6	few	TRBJ1-5	CASSSTGQGYQPQHF
TRBV5-1	.	TRBJ2-7	CASSFSAGGSYEQYF
TRBV19	.	TRBJ2-4	CASSFQDRGAKNIQYF
TRBV4-3	.	TRBJ2-7	CASSQDHSASYEQYF
TRBV18	.	TRBJ2-5	CASSPVLAGTETQYF